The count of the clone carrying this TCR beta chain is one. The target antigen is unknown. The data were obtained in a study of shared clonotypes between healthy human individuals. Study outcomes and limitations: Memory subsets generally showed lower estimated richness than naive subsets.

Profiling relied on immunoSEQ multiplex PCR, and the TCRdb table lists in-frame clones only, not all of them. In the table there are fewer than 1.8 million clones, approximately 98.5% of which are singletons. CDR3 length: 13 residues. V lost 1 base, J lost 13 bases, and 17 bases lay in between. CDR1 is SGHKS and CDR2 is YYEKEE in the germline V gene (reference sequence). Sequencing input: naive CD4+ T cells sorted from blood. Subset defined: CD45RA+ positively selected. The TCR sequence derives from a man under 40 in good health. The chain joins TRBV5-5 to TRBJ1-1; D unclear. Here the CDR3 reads CASSLYSEEGDFF. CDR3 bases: TGTGCCAGCAGCTTGTACAGTGAAGAGGGCGATTTCTTT.